The text below deals with one TCR beta chain. This entry is derived from a study of control samples from healthy donors and cancer patients. Germline V CDR1 and CDR2: MGHDK, SYGVNS. The CDR3 is 16 amino acids. The V gene lost 6 bases and the J gene lost 0 bases, with 16 bases spanning the gap. TCRdb's copy holds only in-frame clones and misses some; the assay was immunoSEQ multiplex PCR. The sample consists of 150,000 to 200,000 clones, 90% of them appearing once. The receptor was isolated from a woman between 50 and 59 years old in good health. The specimen sequenced was blood. This sequence joins TRBV25-1 and TRBJ2-3; TRBD1 is a possible D gene (6 bases). CDR3 in DNA: TGTGCCAGCAGCACCCCTGGCAGGGGAAGCACAGATACGCAGTATTTT. It is translated as CASSTPGRGSTDTQYF.